This T cell receptor beta chain was sequenced in a study of post-analysis software for immune sequencing data. Study-level findings and limits: For normalized Chao1 diversity, multiple sclerosis patients scored significantly lower than controls did. Clustering by F measure revealed strong co-clustering among samples prepared together in one batch. There were about five TRBV segments more frequent in patients than controls, and TRBV5-6, TRBV5-1 and TRBV20-1 were among them.

Each TCR beta cDNA library carried unique molecular identifiers. TCRdb called the PCR reads again in MiXCR, with one record for every CDR3 protein. The table lists roughly 800,000 distinct CDR3 sequences, 25% to 30% of them singletons. As concerns this clonotype: Its antigen is not known. At one end, the junction sequence differs from germline, possibly due to a read error.

Germline lookup yields CDR1 SGDLS and CDR2 YYNGEE. The CDR3 sequence is 14 residues long. The V gene is TRBV9, the J gene TRBJ2-3; D unresolved. This sequence was found in a girl aged 10-17 years with multiple sclerosis. Sequencing was carried out using blood. CDR3 residues: CASGVDGITDTQYF. In DNA form, the CDR3 reads TGTGCCAGCGGCGTCGATGGAATCACAGATACGCAGTATTTT. The complete variable domain, with remaining parts taken from reference TRBV9 and TRBJ2-3, reads DSGVTQTPKHLITATGQRVTLRCSPRSGDLSVYWYQQSLDQGLQFLIQYYNGEERAKGNILERFSAQQFPDLHSELNLSSLELGDSALYFCASGVDGITDTQYFGPGTRLTVL.